The source of this T cell receptor (beta chain) is a study of blood T cells in healthy people across ages. Overall study results and limits: Across samples, TCR beta diversity tracked strongly with naive T cell percentage. The study lacked donor CMV status, which possibly confounded expanded clonotype changes.

CDR1 is SGHAT, CDR2 FQNNGV, per germline. The germline V and J ends were trimmed by 4 bases and 2 bases, with 13 bases remaining between them. The CDR3 has 15 residues. To note about this clonotype: Its antigen is undetermined.

A sample-barcoded 5' primer and a J-beta primer mix were used in a second PCR of roughly 6 to 12 cycles. TCRdb re-called the 5' RACE reads through MiXCR, storing one row per CDR3 protein. Among 800,000 to 1,300,000 distinct CDR3 sequences listed, roughly a quarter were seen once. Investigators took around 10 milliliters of peripheral blood from every donor. These data are also associated with another study on T cells of mothers and their children. That publication notes: Related mother and child pairs showed slightly greater overlap (not significant) than unrelated pairs did.

The sample was blood. The receptor comes from a girl aged 2 to 10 in good health. V gene TRBV11-2 combines with J gene TRBJ2-3; D is perhaps TRBD1 (6 bases). CDR3 coding DNA: TGTGCCAGCAGCTCTTGGACAGAACCCACAGATACGCAGTATTTT. Translating gives CASSSWTEPTDTQYF. Full variable domain (remainder filled in from reference TRBV11-2 and TRBJ2-3): EAGVAQSPRYKIIEKRQSVAFWCNPISGHATLYWYQQILGQGPKLLIQFQNNGVVDDSQLPKDRFSAERLKGVDSTLKIQPAKLEDSAVYLCASSSWTEPTDTQYFGPGTRLTVL.